These 27 T cell receptor beta chains share one sample of origin, sequenced in a study of T-cell memory formation after mild COVID-19. Each CDR3 protein is one row after TCRdb ran MiXCR on the 5' RACE reads. This sample yields about 470,000 distinct CDR3 sequences, of which roughly 18% are seen a single time; roughly an eighth belongs to the top ten. Material: PBMCs or a T cell subset sorted from them (not recorded which). The receptors here all came from an adult woman who had mild COVID-19 (a few samples of this study predate the infection). Cell type and time point are not known.

V gene TRBV2 combines with J gene TRBJ1-5, with TRBD1 as a possible D gene (5 bases). The CDR3 totals 15 residues. V dropped 5 bases and J dropped 3 bases, with 14 bases sitting between them. Germline CDR1 is SNHLY and CDR2 is FYNNEI. CDR3: CASSRDPQPNQPQHF. CDR3 coding DNA: TGTGCCAGCAGTCGGGACCCCCAACCCAATCAGCCCCAGCATTTT.

This clonotype was seen at least ten times. The DNA for the CDR3 is TGTGCCAGCAGCTTAGGCGGGGTCTACAATGAGCAGTTCTTC. Translated, it gives CASSLGGVYNEQFF. This chain joins TRBV7-7 and TRBJ2-1; TRBD2 is a possible D gene (6 bases). This CDR3 comprises 14 residues. The V gene lost 1 base and the J gene lost 3 bases, with 7 bases spanning the gap. The V gene's germline CDR1 is SSHAT and CDR2 FNYEAQ (reference sequence). The full variable domain, with the rest looked up from reference TRBV7-7 and TRBJ2-1, is GAGVSQSPRYKVTKRGQDVTLRCDPISSHATLYWYQQALGQGPEFLTYFNYEAQPDKSGLPSDRFSAERPEGSISTLTIQRTEQRDSAMYRCASSLGGVYNEQFFGPGTRLTVL.

This clonotype was counted between two and nine times. The CDR3 nucleotides are TGTGCCAGCAGTGAAGCGCACAGGAGTAATGAAAAACTGTTTTTT. Translating gives CASSEAHRSNEKLFF. J is TRBJ1-4 and V is TRBV2; possibly TRBD1 for D (5 bases). V lost 0 bases and J lost 4, with 9 bases in between. Germline CDR1 SNHLY, CDR2 FYNNEI. The CDR3 is 15 amino acids.

This clonotype turned up a few times. The J gene is TRBJ2-7, the V gene TRBV20-1; D is ambiguous. The V end lost 3 bases, the J end lost 6 bases, and 15 bases lay between the germline ends. CDR3 length: 13 residues. Per germline, CDR1 DFQATT and CDR2 SNEGSKA (reference sequence). CDR3 sequence reads: CSASYLAPGEQYF. DNA for the CDR3: TGCAGTGCTAGTTATCTGGCCCCGGGCGAGCAGTACTTC.

This clonotype occurred many times. One end of the junction fails to match germline, which may point to a read error. The rearrangement joins TRBV7-7 to TRBJ2-5; TRBD1 agrees at 9 bases. Germline V gene data show CDR1 as SSHAT and CDR2 as FNYEAQ (reference sequence). The CDR3 sequence is 16 residues long. In DNA form, the CDR3 reads TGTGCTAGCAGTACCGGGACAGGGTCCCGCGCGGAGACCCAGTACTTC. As protein: CASSTGTGSRAETQYF.

The chain's CDR3 is CASVLGDTQYF. In nucleotides, the CDR3 is TGTGCCAGTGTTCTAGGAGATACGCAGTATTTT. This chain connects TRBV2 to TRBJ2-3; D is ambiguous. Germline V lookup: CDR1 SNHLY, CDR2 FYNNEI. This CDR3 contains 11 residues. Trimming shortened V by 9 bases and J by 5 bases, and 9 bases separated the two germline ends.

This clonotype was recorded many times. This chain connects TRBV6-6 to TRBJ1-5; no firm D call. Deletions cut 5 bases from V and 0 bases from J, with 8 bases between. The CDR3 is made up of 14 amino acids. Germline lookup yields CDR1 MNHNY and CDR2 SVGAGI (reference sequence). CDR3 amino acids: CASSQLYSNQPQHF. The CDR3 bases are TGTGCCAGCAGTCAGCTGTATAGCAATCAGCCCCAGCATTTT.

The V and J genes are TRBV6-2 or TRBV6-3 and TRBJ2-7, with D uncertain. From germline, CDR1 is MNHEY and CDR2 SVGEGT. CDR3 size: 11 residues. Trimming stripped 0 bases from V and 9 bases from J, with 6 bases between. The CDR3, as DNA: TGTGCCAGCAGTTACTCGAAGGGGCAGTACTTC. It translates to CASSYSKGQYF.

This clonotype was seen a handful of times. The chain is built from TRBV18 and TRBJ1-1, with TRBD1 identical over 9 bases. The J segment lost 1 base and the V segment lost 4 bases, leaving 10 bases of the junction unmatched. Per the germline V gene, CDR1 is KGHSH and CDR2 is LQKENI. The CDR3 spans 17 residues. The CDR3 DNA follows: TGTGCCAGCTCACAGAGAGGACAGGGGCGAGGGAACACTGAAGCTTTCTTT. Its translation is CASSQRGQGRGNTEAFF.

J is TRBJ2-7 and V is TRBV6-2 or TRBV6-3; TRBD1 matches 7 bases. The germline CDR1 and CDR2 sequences are MNHEY and SVGEGT. This CDR3 is 13 amino acids long. The V segment lost 10 bases and the J segment 2 bases; nucleotides outside the gene matches: 8. This CDR3 reads CATRRDSPYEQYF. As DNA, the CDR3 is TGTGCCACCCGCCGGGACAGCCCCTACGAGCAGTACTTC.

The chain uses TRBV5-1 and TRBJ2-7; 9 bases line up with TRBD1. Trimming took 7 bases from V and 2 from J; bases not matched to a gene: 13. There are 16 residues in the CDR3. Germline values: CDR1 SGHRS, CDR2 YFSETQ. In DNA, the CDR3 is TGCGCCAGCTCGGGACAGGGTGGAAAGGGGCCCTACGAGCAGTACTTC. Its translation: CASSGQGGKGPYEQYF. The complete variable domain, with remaining parts taken from reference TRBV5-1 and TRBJ2-7, reads KAGVTQTPRYLIKTRGQQVTLSCSPISGHRSVSWYQQTPGQGLQFLFEYFSETQRNKGNFPGRFSGRQFSNSRSEMNVSTLELGDSALYLCASSGQGGKGPYEQYFGPGTRLTVT.

This clonotype was seen a handful of times. In nucleotides, the CDR3 is TGCAGCGTTGGCAACAGGTCGAACACTGAAGCTTTCTTT. It is translated as CSVGNRSNTEAFF. The gene calls are TRBV29-1 and TRBJ1-1; a possible D gene is TRBD1 (5 bases). This CDR3 is built from 13 residues. With 4 bases removed from V and 1 base from J, the gap between germline ends came to 10 bases. Germline CDR1 is SQVTM and CDR2 is ANQGSEA.

Written as DNA, the CDR3 is TGTGCCAGCAGCTTATTTTTGCGTGTGGGGACACCCCTCCACTTT. This codes for CASSLFLRVGTPLHF. The genes are TRBV7-8 and TRBJ1-6, with D hard to call. Germline CDR1 and CDR2: SGHVS and FQNEAQ. This CDR3 comprises 15 residues. V lost 2 bases to trimming and J lost 11 bases, with 16 bases between them.

This clonotype has at least ten counts. V and J are TRBV5-5 and TRBJ2-2, with TRBD1 as a possible D gene (5 bases). The V end was cut by 1 base, the J end by 3 bases, with 16 bases between. The germline V gene encodes CDR1 SGHKS and CDR2 YYEKEE (reference sequence). The CDR3 runs 17 residues. CDR3 nucleotide sequence: TGTGCCAGCAGCTTGCGACAGAATCCCAGTTACACCGGGGAGCTGTTTTTT. Translating gives CASSLRQNPSYTGELFF. Variable domain in full (rest from reference TRBV5-5 and TRBJ2-2): DAGVTQSPTHLIKTRGQQVTLRCSPISGHKSVSWYQQVLGQGPQFIFQYYEKEERGRGNFPDRFSARQFPNYSSELNVNALLLGDSALYLCASSLRQNPSYTGELFFGEGSRLTVL.

As DNA, the CDR3 is TGTGCCAGCAGCTTGGATTCTCAGGACGCCTTTGATGAGCAGTACTTC. Its translation is CASSLDSQDAFDEQYF. The V gene is TRBV5-8, the J gene TRBJ2-7; D ambiguous. Looked up from germline, CDR1 is SGHTS and CDR2 is YDEGEE. V was clipped by 0 bases and J by 7 bases, with 20 bases between them. This CDR3 contains 16 residues.

This sequence joins TRBV20-1 and TRBJ2-5; no reliable D call. Trimming cost V 3 bases and J 0 bases, with 8 bases left between them. The CDR3 sequence is 13 residues long. The germline CDR1 and CDR2 sequences are DFQATT and SNEGSKA (reference sequence). CDR3 DNA sequence: TGCAGTGCTAGCGGTAGGAACCAAGAGACCCAGTACTTC. Protein: CSASGRNQETQYF.

This clonotype was observed once. V is TRBV9 and J is TRBJ2-7, with 8 bases that match TRBD1. The germline V gene encodes CDR1 SGDLS and CDR2 YYNGEE. This CDR3 is 15 amino acids long. V dropped 0 bases and J dropped 2; count of bases not matched to a gene: 4. CDR3 DNA sequence: TGTGCCAGCAGCGTAGGGGCGACAGGGGCCTACGAGCAGTACTTC. It yields the protein CASSVGATGAYEQYF.

This clonotype was recorded a few times. The chain has TRBV20-1 and TRBJ1-2; a possible D gene is TRBD1 (5 bases). In germline, CDR1 is DFQATT, CDR2 SNEGSKA (reference sequence). The CDR3 contains 15 residues. V lost 0 bases and J lost 0, with 11 bases in between. The CDR3 coding sequence is TGCAGTGCTAGAGATAAACAGGTAGCTAACTATGGCTACACCTTC. It translates to CSARDKQVANYGYTF.

This clonotype turned up a few times. The CDR3 loop reads CASSQEGRPTGYEQYF. CDR3 DNA sequence: TGTGCCAGCAGCCAAGAAGGCCGCCCTACAGGCTACGAGCAGTACTTC. The chain couples TRBV3-1 to TRBJ2-7, with D tentatively TRBD1 (5 bases). Germline V gene sequence: CDR1 LGHDT, CDR2 YNNKEL (reference sequence). This CDR3 has 16 amino acids. V lost 0 bases to trimming and J lost 3 bases, with 15 bases between them.

The table lists this clonotype with a few counts. The gene calls are TRBV7-6 and TRBJ1-1, with D unclear. CDR1 and CDR2 (germline): SGHVS, FNYEAQ. The CDR3 has 16 amino acids. Deletions cut 5 bases from V and 4 bases from J, with 20 bases between. CDR3 bases: TGTGCCAGCAGCCCCGCGGAGAGTGAATCTACCACTGAAGCTTTCTTT. This sequence encodes CASSPAESESTTEAFF.

This clonotype appeared a few times. V usage is TRBV24-1 and J usage is TRBJ2-1; 11 bases are a match to TRBD2. This CDR3 is 16 amino acids long. Germline V CDR1 and CDR2: KGHDR, SFDVKD. V shed 0 bases and J 7 bases; nucleotides not matched to a gene: 4. This chain's CDR3 is CATSDLGSGGANEQFF. As DNA, the CDR3 is TGTGCCACCAGTGATTTGGGTAGCGGGGGGGCTAATGAGCAGTTCTTC.

About this clonotype: One end of the junction is discordant with germline, which a read error may explain. The chain links TRBV3-1 to TRBJ2-7; D unresolved. CDR1 is LGHDT, CDR2 YNNKEL, per germline (reference sequence). The CDR3 sequence is 14 residues long. This CDR3 reads CARSQDRAIYEQYF. The CDR3 nucleotides are TGTGCCAGAAGCCAAGATCGGGCGATCTACGAGCAGTACTTC.

In its sample, this clonotype was seen a few times. The chain couples TRBV5-1 to TRBJ2-7; D gene ambiguous. The CDR3 loop spans 17 amino acids. Trimming stripped 1 base from V and 2 bases from J, with 19 bases between. CDR1 and CDR2 from the germline V gene are SGHRS and YFSETQ. Here the CDR3 reads CASSLLADPAAPYEQYF. DNA for the CDR3: TGCGCCAGCAGCTTGTTGGCCGACCCTGCAGCCCCCTACGAGCAGTACTTC.

In this sample, this clonotype turned up a few times. V is TRBV7-9 and J is TRBJ2-3; 9 bases fit TRBD2. The CDR3 has 18 residues. Per germline, CDR1 SEHNR and CDR2 FQNEAQ (reference sequence). After removal of 0 bases from V and 0 bases from J, the junction contained 7 bases not matched to a gene. The CDR3: CASSLAYLTSGSTDTQYF. The CDR3 DNA follows: TGTGCCAGCAGCTTAGCGTACCTGACTAGCGGAAGCACAGATACGCAGTATTTT.

The V gene is TRBV18, the J gene TRBJ2-1; D not certain. The V and J ends lost 6 bases and 10 bases respectively, with 10 bases between them. The germline gives CDR1 KGHSH, CDR2 LQKENI. The CDR3 runs to 11 residues. DNA for the CDR3: TGTGCCAGCTCGCACGACTGGGAGCAGTTCTTC. Amino acids: CASSHDWEQFF.

This clonotype turned up a few times. This sequence joins TRBV30 and TRBJ1-1; D not certain. The CDR3 totals 13 residues. The germline CDR1 and CDR2 sequences are GTSNPN and SVGIG (reference sequence). Deletions cut 2 bases from V and 6 bases from J, with 13 bases between. CDR3 bases: TGTGCCTGGAGTACCGGGCCCGGCGCTGAAGCTTTCTTT. As protein: CAWSTGPGAEAFF.

The rearrangement uses TRBV29-1 and TRBJ2-2; no clear D gene. Looked up from germline, CDR1 is SQVTM and CDR2 is ANQGSEA. Trimming stripped 6 bases from V and 2 bases from J, with 13 bases between. This CDR3 has 14 amino acids. The CDR3 sequence is CSVGATVNTGELFF. The CDR3 nucleotides read TGCAGCGTCGGCGCGACGGTTAACACCGGGGAGCTGTTTTTT.